A single sample is the source of the 21 T cell receptor beta chains below, sequenced in a study of PD-1 blockade in mismatch repair-deficient tumors. Profiling relied on immunoSEQ multiplex PCR, and the TCRdb table lists in-frame clones only, not all of them. The sample shows roughly 45,000 clones, 77% of them seen only once. Sequencing used PBMCs, obtained before pembrolizumab treatment. The receptor source for this set is an adult with mismatch repair-deficient cancer.

V is TRBV18 and J is TRBJ2-2; 8 bases agree with TRBD1. With V trimmed by 4 bases and J by 0 bases, 4 bases remained unmatched. There are 16 residues in the CDR3. The germline gives CDR1 KGHSH, CDR2 LQKENI. CDR3 in amino acids: CASSQAGQANTGELFF. In DNA, the CDR3 is TGTGCCAGCTCACAGGCGGGACAGGCGAACACCGGGGAGCTGTTTTTT.

In its sample, this clone was seen a few times. V usage is TRBV7-9 and J usage is TRBJ2-7; D not certain. V was pared by 2 bases and J by 7 bases, with 15 bases between. CDR1 is SEHNR and CDR2 is FQNEAQ in the germline V gene (reference sequence). CDR3 length equals 14 residues. The CDR3 sequence is CASSLNTEKDEQYF. The CDR3 nucleotides read TGTGCCAGCAGCTTAAACACGGAGAAGGATGAGCAGTACTTC.

This clone appeared a few times. The V call is TRBV5-6, the J call TRBJ2-7, with D unresolved. V shed 2 bases and J shed 3 bases, with 3 bases lying between them. This CDR3 contains 11 residues. CDR1 SGHDT and CDR2 YYEEEE come from the germline V gene. The CDR3 loop is CASSFNYEQYF. For the CDR3, the DNA is TGTGCCAGCAGCTTTAACTACGAGCAGTACTTC.

V usage is TRBV7-2 and J usage is TRBJ2-7, with D unclear. The CDR3 length is 12 residues. Germline loops: CDR1 SGHTA, CDR2 FQGNSA. V lost 5 bases and J lost 1, with 6 bases in between. The CDR3 nucleotides are TGTGCCAGCAGCCCACATTCCTACGAGCAGTACTTC. Translating gives CASSPHSYEQYF.

The gene calls are TRBV6-1 and TRBJ2-7, with D unresolved. Germline CDR1 MNHNS, CDR2 SASEGT. Trimming shortened V by 0 bases and J by 0 bases, and 9 bases separated the two germline ends. The CDR3 runs to 15 residues. The CDR3 is CASSEAQRASYEQYF. CDR3 coding DNA: TGTGCCAGCAGTGAAGCCCAAAGGGCCTCCTACGAGCAGTACTTC.

CDR3 residues: CASSAGTSGNYEQYF. The CDR3 DNA sequence: TGTGCCAGTAGTGCCGGGACTAGCGGGAACTACGAGCAGTACTTC. The chain has TRBV19 and TRBJ2-7, with TRBD2 identical over 13 bases. The CDR3 is made up of 15 amino acids. The V and J ends lost 5 bases and 3 bases, in that order; junction bases with no gene match: 4. Germline values: CDR1 LNHDA, CDR2 SQIVND (reference sequence).

J is TRBJ2-1 and V is TRBV7-8, with 12 positions matching TRBD2. The CDR3 consists of 16 residues. Trimming took 5 bases from V and 6 from J; bases not matched to a gene: 8. In germline, CDR1 is SGHVS, CDR2 FQNEAQ. CDR3 DNA sequence: TGTGCCAGCAGCCCCCCGACTAGCGGGAGAGGCAATGAGCAGTTCTTC. It specifies CASSPPTSGRGNEQFF. The full variable domain, rest sourced from reference TRBV7-8 and TRBJ2-1, is GAGVSQSPRYKVAKRGQDVALRCDPISGHVSLFWYQQALGQGPEFLTYFQNEAQLDKSGLPSDRFFAERPEGSVSTLKIQRTQQEDSAVYLCASSPPTSGRGNEQFFGPGTRLTVL.

The gene calls are TRBV7-3 and TRBJ2-2, with 7 positions matching TRBD1. CDR1 and CDR2 (germline): SGHTA, FQGTGA. The CDR3 loop spans 16 amino acids. With 4 bases clipped from V and 4 bases from J, the junction kept 9 bases outside the gene matches. In nucleotides, the CDR3 is TGTGCCAGCAGCTCTAACAGGGGCGTGGGCACCGGGGAGCTGTTTTTT. It specifies CASSSNRGVGTGELFF.

This chain joins TRBV29-1 and TRBJ1-2; possible D gene TRBD1, 5 bases. The CDR3 is made up of 13 amino acids. The V gene lost 4 bases and the J gene lost 4 bases, with 13 bases spanning the gap. Germline CDR1 SQVTM, CDR2 ANQGSEA. CDR3 loop: CSVVGRASYGYTF. DNA for the CDR3: TGCAGCGTTGTGGGCAGGGCGAGCTATGGCTACACCTTC.

The V call is TRBV28, the J call TRBJ1-1; D perhaps matches TRBD1 (6 bases). CDR1 is MDHEN, CDR2 SYDVKM, per germline. V was pared by 5 bases and J by 6 bases, with 16 bases between. This CDR3 has 14 amino acids. The CDR3 spells CASSPSGGRPEAFF. The CDR3 nucleotides read TGTGCCAGCAGTCCCTCCGGGGGCCGACCTGAAGCTTTCTTT.

The rearrangement joins TRBV13 to TRBJ2-7; possible D gene TRBD1, 6 bases. The V gene's germline CDR1 is PRHDT and CDR2 FYEKMQ (reference sequence). Between the trimmed V and J ends, which lost 1 base and 3 bases, there was a span of 10 bases. The CDR3 has 14 residues. This CDR3 is CASSLARGIYEQYF. The DNA for the CDR3 is TGTGCCAGCAGCTTAGCCAGGGGAATCTACGAGCAGTACTTC. Variable domain in full (rest from reference TRBV13 and TRBJ2-7): AAGVIQSPRHLIKEKRETATLKCYPIPRHDTVYWYQQGPGQDPQFLISFYEKMQSDKGSIPDRFSAQQFSDYHSELNMSSLELGDSALYFCASSLARGIYEQYFGPGTRLTVT.

The genes are TRBV10-1 and TRBJ1-2; no reliable D call. Trimming pared 3 bases from V and 7 bases from J, leaving 12 bases between. CDR1 and CDR2 (germline): WNHNN, SYGVQD (reference sequence). This CDR3 is 13 amino acids long. CDR3 bases: TGCGCCAGCAGTGATTTTTTGGACTCTGGCTACACCTTC. Its protein product is CASSDFLDSGYTF.

This chain connects TRBV5-4 to TRBJ2-1; D perhaps matches TRBD1 (5 bases). The CDR3 is 13 amino acids. V lost 4 bases and J 9 bases, leaving 14 bases between the germline ends. Germline V lookup: CDR1 SGHNT, CDR2 YYREEE (reference sequence). The CDR3 reads CASSPDPQAEQFF. The CDR3 nucleotides are TGTGCCAGCAGCCCGGACCCACAGGCTGAGCAGTTCTTC.

CDR3 loop: CASFRLADWAGRENEQFF. Written as DNA, the CDR3 is TGTGCCAGCTTCAGACTAGCTGATTGGGCTGGGCGGGAAAATGAGCAGTTCTTC. J is TRBJ2-1 and V is TRBV5-4; 7 nucleotides match TRBD2. CDR3 size: 18 residues. Trimming removed 7 bases from V and 7 bases from J; junction bases left unmatched: 23. Germline V gives CDR1 SGHNT, CDR2 YYREEE (reference sequence). The full variable domain, with the rest looked up from reference TRBV5-4 and TRBJ2-1, is ETGVTQSPTHLIKTRGQQVTLRCSSQSGHNTVSWYQQALGQGPQFIFQYYREEENGRGNFPPRFSGLQFPNYSSELNVNALELDDSALYLCASFRLADWAGRENEQFFGPGTRLTVL.

The rearrangement joins TRBV5-8 to TRBJ1-5; tentative D call: TRBD1 (6 bases). The CDR3 runs 15 residues. Germline CDR1 reads SGHTS; CDR2 reads YDEGEE. V was clipped by 3 bases and J by 2 bases, with 12 bases between them. The DNA for the CDR3 is TGTGCCAGCAGCTCCCGGGACAAGGGCAATCAGCCCCAGCATTTT. The encoded protein is CASSSRDKGNQPQHF.

CDR3 sequence: CASSFTGLASTDTQYF. The CDR3 nucleotides are TGTGCCAGCAGCTTTACGGGACTAGCCTCAACAGATACGCAGTATTTT. The V and J genes are TRBV7-8 and TRBJ2-3, with TRBD2 identical over 9 bases. The CDR3 runs to 16 residues. Germline V gene data show CDR1 as SGHVS and CDR2 as FQNEAQ. V was pared by 3 bases and J by 3 bases, with 7 bases of the junction left unmatched.

V is TRBV18 and J is TRBJ2-6; a weak D match, TRBD1 (6 bases). CDR1 and CDR2 from the germline V gene are KGHSH and LQKENI. This CDR3 has 16 residues. V shed 2 bases and J shed 1 base, with 9 bases lying between them. CDR3 loop: CASSPRTASGANVLTF. Written as DNA, the CDR3 is TGTGCCAGCTCACCAAGGACAGCTTCTGGGGCCAACGTCCTGACTTTC.

This clone occurred once. This chain joins TRBV11-2 and TRBJ2-1; 11 bases are shared with TRBD2. This CDR3 comprises 15 residues. In germline, CDR1 is SGHAT, CDR2 FQNNGV. V was clipped by 3 bases and J by 7 bases; unmatched bases: 5. The CDR3: CASSFSGRAGNEQFF. CDR3 coding DNA: TGTGCCAGCAGCTTTAGCGGGAGGGCAGGAAATGAGCAGTTCTTC.

The chain uses TRBV6-5 and TRBJ2-7; D not resolved. The CDR3 extends over 14 amino acids. Germline V lookup: CDR1 MNHEY, CDR2 SVGAGI. Trimming took off 4 bases at V and 1 base at J, with 11 bases between the two ends. The CDR3 loop is CASSSPPNSYEQYF. The DNA for the CDR3 is TGTGCCAGCAGTTCCCCTCCTAATTCCTACGAGCAGTACTTC.

This chain links TRBV10-2 with TRBJ2-3; 9 bases are a match to TRBD2. V trimming: 6 bases; J trimming: 0 bases; junction bases outside the gene matches: 4. This CDR3 has 15 amino acids. Germline loops: CDR1 WSHSY, CDR2 SAAADI. The CDR3, as DNA: TGCGCCAGCAGGGAGCGGGAGGCTAGCACAGATACGCAGTATTTT. Translating it yields CASREREASTDTQYF.

The chain combines TRBV9 with TRBJ2-2; TRBD2 might be the D (6 bases). Germline V gives CDR1 SGDLS, CDR2 YYNGEE. V lost 4 bases, J lost 5 bases, and 18 bases lay in between. The CDR3 sequence is 16 residues long. The CDR3 spells CASSPKLAGGTGELFF. CDR3 DNA sequence: TGTGCCAGCAGCCCCAAACTAGCCGGAGGTACCGGGGAGCTGTTTTTT.